By sample share, the clone carrying this T cell receptor beta chain is medium-sized (0.01 to 0.1%). Its target is unknown. These data are taken from a study of a mutant IDH1 vaccine in newly diagnosed glioma. Study-level information: Radiotherapy, temozolomide, or both had been given previously, and both were given to most.

Study-level points and caveats: Pseudoprogression seemed unrelated to changes in top peripheral T cell clonotypes.

Time point indicated: week 47, end of study. Alongside topical imiquimod, each dose of vaccine comprised 300 ug of mutant IDH1 20-mer peptide. Profiled with immunoSEQ multiplex PCR; TCRdb holds only in-frame clones, not every one. The sample yields approximately 33,000 clones, roughly four fifths seen once. V lost 7 bases to trimming and J lost 4 bases, with 11 bases between them. Germline V gene sequence: CDR1 LNHDA, CDR2 SQIVND (reference sequence). The CDR3 is made up of 13 amino acids. The TCR sequence derives from a man between 35 and 55 years old with glioma. The material was PBMCs, obtained from a glioma patient whose treatment included an IDH1 peptide vaccine. The chain employs TRBV19 and TRBJ1-5, with unresolved D. In DNA form, the CDR3 reads TGTGCCAGTACCAGAACCCAGAATCAGCCCCAGCATTTT. Translating it yields CASTRTQNQPQHF.